This TCR beta chain was recorded in a study of T cell responses to AZD1222 COVID-19 vaccine. TCRdb's copy holds only in-frame clones and misses some; the assay was immunoSEQ multiplex PCR. Among about 140,000 clones, 90% to 95% were seen once, and the ten largest hold approximately 4%. V was clipped by 1 base and J by 3 bases, with 7 bases between them. This CDR3 comprises 14 residues. Germline loops: CDR1 SGHTA, CDR2 FQGNSA. Comments on this clone: Its antigen is unknown.

The study, taken as a whole, reports: Spike-specific TCR breadth and depth were elevated following two AZD1222 doses.

The genes are TRBV7-2 and TRBJ1-5; D not resolved. Sequencing used peripheral blood, obtained 28 days after the second AZD1222 dose. This TCR derives from an adult who received the AZD1222 COVID-19 vaccine. As DNA, the CDR3 is TGTGCCAGCAGCTTAGGGCACAACAATCAGCCCCAGCATTTT. Its translation is CASSLGHNNQPQHF. The full variable domain, in which reference TRBV7-2 and TRBJ1-5 provide the parts outside the CDR3, is GAGVSQSPSNKVTEKGKDVELRCDPISGHTALYWYRQSLGQGLEFLIYFQGNSAPDKSGLPSDRFSAERTGGSVSTLTIQRTQQEDSAVYLCASSLGHNNQPQHFGDGTRLSIL.